This TCR beta chain was sequenced for a study of T cells in Graves' hyperthyroidism and ophthalmopathy. Whole-study context: Peripheral blood was secured at the point of initial diagnosis, before any treatment.

Initially, at the first diagnosis of hyperthyroidism and before any ophthalmopathy symptoms, blood was sampled. This clonotype was counted at least ten times. The CDR3 spans 15 residues. Germline trimming cut 0 bases from V and 5 bases from J; bases unmatched to any gene: 6. The germline V gene has CDR1 SGHKS and CDR2 YYEKEE (reference sequence). RNA transcripts provided the source from which TCR beta CDR3 regions were amplified. The HTBI primer set served for first-round RT-PCR of the TCR CDR3. Each CDR3 protein is one row after TCRdb ran MiXCR on the multiplex PCR reads. The table has nearly 600,000 distinct CDR3 sequences, 14% seen once.

This clonotype was obtained from a woman younger than 45 with Graves' hyperthyroidism that later progressed to Graves' ophthalmopathy. This chain joins TRBV5-5 and TRBJ1-1, with 8 positions matching TRBD1. The source material was blood. Here the CDR3 DNA reads TGTGCCAGCAGCTTGGGACAGGGGTGGGGGACTGAAGCTTTCTTT. Its translation: CASSLGQGWGTEAFF.